This T cell receptor beta chain originates from a study of cytomegalovirus exposure and HLA in healthy donors. Study outcomes and limitations: Apart from CMV serostatus, no immune exposure information was available.

Regarding this clone: The antigen is unknown.

V lost 1 base and J 7 bases, leaving 11 bases between the germline ends. Germline V gene lookup returns CDR1 LNHNV and CDR2 YYDKDF (reference sequence). CDR3 length: 13 residues. The primer mix had 60 Vbeta and 13 Jbeta primers. TCRdb's copy holds only in-frame clones and misses some; the assay was immunoSEQ multiplex PCR. The table includes approximately 200,000 clones, 79% detected once. The V call is TRBV15, the J call TRBJ2-7; D ambiguous. The receptor was derived from a woman younger than 45 in good health and CMV-seropositive. Specimen: PBMCs. CDR3 amino acids: CATSRGPNGEQYF. In nucleotides, the CDR3 is TGTGCCACCAGCAGAGGACCCAACGGGGAGCAGTACTTC. Using reference TRBV15 and TRBJ2-7 for the parts outside the CDR3, the full variable domain is DAMVIQNPRYQVTQFGKPVTLSCSQTLNHNVMYWYQQKSSQAPKLLFHYYDKDFNNEADTPDNFQSRRPNTSFCFLDIRSPGLGDTAMYLCATSRGPNGEQYFGPGTRLTVT.